This record looks at one T cell receptor beta chain sequence and its context. Its antigen is not known. This CDR3 has 13 residues. Trimming cost V 0 bases and J 3 bases, with 9 bases left between them. Germline V gene sequence: CDR1 DFQATT, CDR2 SNEGSKA (reference sequence). This specimen belongs to a study of post-analysis software for immune sequencing data. Study in general: Several disease courses (relapsing-remitting, secondary progressive and progressive-relapsing) of multiple sclerosis were included. General study points: With F measure, samples from one preparation batch clustered together strongly. In patients, five TRBV segments were more frequent than in controls, with TRBV5-6, TRBV5-1 and TRBV20-1 among them. A significant reduction in normalized Chao1 diversity was observed in multiple sclerosis patients versus controls.

Unique molecular identifiers were present in the TCR beta cDNA libraries. T cells numbering roughly 1 to 10 million yielded roughly 500,000 cDNA molecules. MiXCR, applied by TCRdb to the PCR reads, yields one record per CDR3 protein. The sample contains roughly 540,000 distinct CDR3 sequences, 30% to 40% of which appear only once. Sequenced: blood. The V call is TRBV20-1, the J call TRBJ2-7, with unresolved D. This TCR was recovered from a girl under 18 with multiple sclerosis. The CDR3 DNA follows: TGCAGTGCTAGAGATCGCAGGTTCTACGAGCAGTACTTC. It yields the protein CSARDRRFYEQYF.